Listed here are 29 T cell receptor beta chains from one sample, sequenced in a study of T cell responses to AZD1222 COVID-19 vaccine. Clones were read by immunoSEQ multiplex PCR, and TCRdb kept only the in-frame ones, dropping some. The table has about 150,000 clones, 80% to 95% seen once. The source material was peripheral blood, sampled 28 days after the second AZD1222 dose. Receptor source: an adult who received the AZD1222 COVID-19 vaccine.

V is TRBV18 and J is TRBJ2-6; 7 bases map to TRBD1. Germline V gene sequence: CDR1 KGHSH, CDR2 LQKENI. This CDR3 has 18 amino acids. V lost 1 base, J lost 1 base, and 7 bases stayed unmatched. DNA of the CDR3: TGTGCCAGCTCACCACAGCAGGGGGAAAAGTCTGGGGCCAACGTCCTGACTTTC. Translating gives CASSPQQGEKSGANVLTF.

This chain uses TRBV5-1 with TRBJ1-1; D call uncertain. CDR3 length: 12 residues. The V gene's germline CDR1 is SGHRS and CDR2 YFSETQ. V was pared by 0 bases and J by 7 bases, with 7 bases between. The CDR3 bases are TGCGCCAGCAGCTTGGCGGGTGGTGAAGCTTTCTTT. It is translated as CASSLAGGEAFF. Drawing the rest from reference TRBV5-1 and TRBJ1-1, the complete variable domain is KAGVTQTPRYLIKTRGQQVTLSCSPISGHRSVSWYQQTPGQGLQFLFEYFSETQRNKGNFPGRFSGRQFSNSRSEMNVSTLELGDSALYLCASSLAGGEAFFGQGTRLTVV.

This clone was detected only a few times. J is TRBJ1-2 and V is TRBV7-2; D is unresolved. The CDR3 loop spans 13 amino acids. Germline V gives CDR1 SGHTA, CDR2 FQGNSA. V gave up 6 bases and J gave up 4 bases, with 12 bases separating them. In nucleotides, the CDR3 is TGTGCCAGCAGTTTGGAGCCAGTCTATGGCTACACCTTC. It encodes CASSLEPVYGYTF.

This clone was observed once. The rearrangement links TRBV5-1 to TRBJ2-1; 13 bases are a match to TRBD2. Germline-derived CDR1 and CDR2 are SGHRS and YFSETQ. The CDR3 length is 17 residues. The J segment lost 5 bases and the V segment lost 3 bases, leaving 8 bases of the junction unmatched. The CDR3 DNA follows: TGCGCCAGCAGCTCCCAGGGACTAGCGGGACTTAACAATGAGCAGTTCTTC. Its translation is CASSSQGLAGLNNEQFF. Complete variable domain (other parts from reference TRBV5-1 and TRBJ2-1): KAGVTQTPRYLIKTRGQQVTLSCSPISGHRSVSWYQQTPGQGLQFLFEYFSETQRNKGNFPGRFSGRQFSNSRSEMNVSTLELGDSALYLCASSSQGLAGLNNEQFFGPGTRLTVL.

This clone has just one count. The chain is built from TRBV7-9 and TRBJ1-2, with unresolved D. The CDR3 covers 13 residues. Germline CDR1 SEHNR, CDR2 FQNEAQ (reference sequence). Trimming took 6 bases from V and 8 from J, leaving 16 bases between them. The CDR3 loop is CASRSDGPWGYTF. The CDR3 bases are TGTGCCAGCAGATCGGACGGTCCTTGGGGCTACACCTTC.

The CDR3 DNA reads as TGTGCCAGCAGTCCCCCTATGAACACTGAAGCTTTCTTT. Its protein product is CASSPPMNTEAFF. The rearrangement joins TRBV6-5 to TRBJ1-1; the D is unclear. There are 13 residues in the CDR3. CDR1 and CDR2 (germline): MNHEY, SVGAGI. Trimming shortened V by 5 bases and J by 0 bases, and 7 bases separated the two germline ends.

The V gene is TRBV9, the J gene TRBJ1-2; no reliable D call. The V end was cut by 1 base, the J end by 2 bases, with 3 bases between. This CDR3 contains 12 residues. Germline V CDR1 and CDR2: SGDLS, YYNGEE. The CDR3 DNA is TGTGCCAGCAGCGTACAGAACTATGGCTACACCTTC. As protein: CASSVQNYGYTF. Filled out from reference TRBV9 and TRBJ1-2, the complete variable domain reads DSGVTQTPKHLITATGQRVTLRCSPRSGDLSVYWYQQSLDQGLQFLIQYYNGEERAKGNILERFSAQQFPDLHSELNLSSLELGDSALYFCASSVQNYGYTFGSGTRLTVV.

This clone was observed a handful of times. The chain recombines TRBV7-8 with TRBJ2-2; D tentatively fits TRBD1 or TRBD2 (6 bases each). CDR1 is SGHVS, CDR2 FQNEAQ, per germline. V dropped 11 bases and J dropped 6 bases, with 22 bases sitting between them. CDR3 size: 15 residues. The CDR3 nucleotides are TGTGCCTCCGGGGGCCGGGGAAGTAACCCCGGGGAGCTGTTTTTT. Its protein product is CASGGRGSNPGELFF.

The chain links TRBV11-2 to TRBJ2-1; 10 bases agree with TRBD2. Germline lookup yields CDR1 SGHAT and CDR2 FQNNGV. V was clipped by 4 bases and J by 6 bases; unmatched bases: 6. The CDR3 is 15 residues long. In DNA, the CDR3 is TGTGCCAGCAGCTCCTTAGCGGGAGGTCTCAATGAGCAGTTCTTC. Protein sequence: CASSSLAGGLNEQFF. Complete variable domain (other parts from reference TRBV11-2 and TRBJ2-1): EAGVAQSPRYKIIEKRQSVAFWCNPISGHATLYWYQQILGQGPKLLIQFQNNGVVDDSQLPKDRFSAERLKGVDSTLKIQPAKLEDSAVYLCASSSLAGGLNEQFFGPGTRLTVL.

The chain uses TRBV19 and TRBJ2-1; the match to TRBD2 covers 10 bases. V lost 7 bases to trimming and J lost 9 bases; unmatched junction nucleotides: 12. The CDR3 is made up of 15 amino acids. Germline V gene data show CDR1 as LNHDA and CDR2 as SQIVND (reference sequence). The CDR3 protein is CASTTLAGETSEQFF. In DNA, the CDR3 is TGTGCCAGTACCACCCTAGCGGGAGAAACAAGTGAGCAGTTCTTC.

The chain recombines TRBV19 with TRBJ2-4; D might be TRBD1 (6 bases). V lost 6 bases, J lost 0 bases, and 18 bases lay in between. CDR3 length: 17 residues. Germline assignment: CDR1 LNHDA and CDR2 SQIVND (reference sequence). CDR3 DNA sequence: TGTGCCAGTAGCCCCTTCCAGGGGCTACTAGCCAAAAACATTCAGTACTTC. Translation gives CASSPFQGLLAKNIQYF. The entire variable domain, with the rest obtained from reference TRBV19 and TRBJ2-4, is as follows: DGGITQSPKYLFRKEGQNVTLSCEQNLNHDAMYWYRQDPGQGLRLIYYSQIVNDFQKGDIAEGYSVSREKKESFPLTVTSAQKNPTAFYLCASSPFQGLLAKNIQYFGAGTRLSVL.

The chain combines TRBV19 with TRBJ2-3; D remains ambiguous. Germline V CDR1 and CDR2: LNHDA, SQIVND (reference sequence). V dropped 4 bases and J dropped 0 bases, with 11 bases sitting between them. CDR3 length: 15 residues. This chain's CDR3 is CASSSRDTSTDTQYF. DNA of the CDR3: TGTGCCAGTAGTAGCCGCGATACTAGCACAGATACGCAGTATTTT.

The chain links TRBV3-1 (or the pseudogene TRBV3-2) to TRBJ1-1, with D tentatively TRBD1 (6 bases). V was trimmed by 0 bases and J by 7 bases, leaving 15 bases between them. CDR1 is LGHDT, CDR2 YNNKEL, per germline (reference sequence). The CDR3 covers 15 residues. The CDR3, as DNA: TGTGCCAGCAGCCAAGAGGGGGGCGCCCCTTATGAAGCTTTCTTT. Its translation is CASSQEGGAPYEAFF.

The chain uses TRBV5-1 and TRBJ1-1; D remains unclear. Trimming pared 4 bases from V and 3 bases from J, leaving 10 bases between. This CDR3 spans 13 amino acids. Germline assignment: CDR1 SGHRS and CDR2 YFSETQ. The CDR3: CASSQVLDTEAFF. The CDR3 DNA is TGCGCCAGCAGCCAGGTTCTCGACACTGAAGCTTTCTTT.

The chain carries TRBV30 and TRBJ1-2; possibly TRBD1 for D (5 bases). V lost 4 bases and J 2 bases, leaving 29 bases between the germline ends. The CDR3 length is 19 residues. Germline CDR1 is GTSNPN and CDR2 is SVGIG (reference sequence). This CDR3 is CAWNPGGGRIFGPNYGYTF. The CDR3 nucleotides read TGTGCCTGGAATCCCGGTGGGGGGAGAATTTTTGGCCCAAACTATGGCTACACCTTC.

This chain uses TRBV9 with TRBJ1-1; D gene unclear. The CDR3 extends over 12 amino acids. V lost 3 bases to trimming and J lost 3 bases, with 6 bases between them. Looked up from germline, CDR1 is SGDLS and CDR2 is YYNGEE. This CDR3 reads CASSGSDTEAFF. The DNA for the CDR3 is TGTGCCAGCAGCGGTTCGGACACTGAAGCTTTCTTT.

CDR3 DNA sequence: TGCAGTGCTAGTTCCCGGACTAGCGGGAGGGCTGAGCAGTTCTTC. Translating gives CSASSRTSGRAEQFF. This chain links TRBV20-1 with TRBJ2-1; 15 bases line up with TRBD2. V gave up 3 bases and J gave up 9 bases; unmatched junction bases: 6. The length of the CDR3 is 15 residues. The germline CDR1 and CDR2 sequences are DFQATT and SNEGSKA (reference sequence).

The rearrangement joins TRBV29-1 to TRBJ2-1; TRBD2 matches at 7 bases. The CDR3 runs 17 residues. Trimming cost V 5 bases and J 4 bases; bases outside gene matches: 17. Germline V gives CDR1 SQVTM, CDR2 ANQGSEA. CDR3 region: CSVRGAGRLAEYNEQFF. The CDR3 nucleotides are TGCAGCGTTAGGGGCGCCGGCCGGCTAGCGGAATACAATGAGCAGTTCTTC.

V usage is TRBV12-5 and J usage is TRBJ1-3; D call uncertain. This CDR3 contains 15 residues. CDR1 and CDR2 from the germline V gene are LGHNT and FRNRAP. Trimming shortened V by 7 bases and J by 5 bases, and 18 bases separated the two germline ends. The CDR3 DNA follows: TGTGCTAGTGCCCTGGAGCGGATGAGGAGAAACACCATATATTTT. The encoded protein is CASALERMRRNTIYF.

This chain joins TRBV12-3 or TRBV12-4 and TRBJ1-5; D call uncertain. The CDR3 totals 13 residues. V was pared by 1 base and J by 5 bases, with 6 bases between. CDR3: CASSLERDQPQHF. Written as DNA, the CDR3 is TGTGCCAGCAGTTTAGAGAGGGATCAGCCCCAGCATTTT.

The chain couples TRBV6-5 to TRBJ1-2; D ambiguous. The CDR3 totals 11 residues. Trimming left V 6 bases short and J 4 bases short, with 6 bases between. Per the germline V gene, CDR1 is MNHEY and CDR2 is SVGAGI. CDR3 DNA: TGTGCCAGCAGGGGGAGCTATGGCTACACCTTC. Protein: CASRGSYGYTF.

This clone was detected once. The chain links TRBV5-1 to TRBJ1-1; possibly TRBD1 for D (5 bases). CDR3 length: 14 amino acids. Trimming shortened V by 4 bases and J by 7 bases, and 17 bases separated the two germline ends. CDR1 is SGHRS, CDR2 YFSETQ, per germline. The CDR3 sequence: CASSPQTAGIEAFF. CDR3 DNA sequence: TGCGCCAGCAGCCCACAGACAGCAGGTATTGAAGCTTTCTTT.

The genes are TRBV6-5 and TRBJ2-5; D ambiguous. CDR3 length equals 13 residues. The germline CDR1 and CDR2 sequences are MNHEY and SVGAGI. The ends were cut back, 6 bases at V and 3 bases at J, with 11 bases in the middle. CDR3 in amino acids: CASSTRSKETQYF. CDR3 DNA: TGTGCCAGCAGCACCCGCTCAAAAGAGACCCAGTACTTC.

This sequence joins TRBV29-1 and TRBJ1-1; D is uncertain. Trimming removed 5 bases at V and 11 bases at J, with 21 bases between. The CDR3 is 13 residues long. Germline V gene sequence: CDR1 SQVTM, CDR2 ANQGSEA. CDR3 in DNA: TGCAGCGTTTATTATGACCCACGGGCCGGGGCTTTCTTT. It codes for CSVYYDPRAGAFF.

CDR3 loop: CASSQEPLAGAGELFF. The DNA of the CDR3 is TGTGCCAGCAGCCAAGAACCACTAGCGGGAGCCGGGGAGCTGTTTTTT. The rearrangement uses TRBV3-1 (or the pseudogene TRBV3-2) and TRBJ2-2, with TRBD2 matching 11 bases. The CDR3 has 16 amino acids. Trimming at V came to 0 bases and at J to 6 bases, leaving 3 bases not matched to a gene. The germline CDR1 and CDR2 sequences are LGHDT and YNNKEL (reference sequence).

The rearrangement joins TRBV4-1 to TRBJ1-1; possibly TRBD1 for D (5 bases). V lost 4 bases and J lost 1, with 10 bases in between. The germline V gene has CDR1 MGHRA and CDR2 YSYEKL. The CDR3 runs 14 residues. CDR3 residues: CASSRDLGNTEAFF. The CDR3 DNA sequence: TGCGCCAGCAGCCGGGACCTAGGGAACACTGAAGCTTTCTTT.

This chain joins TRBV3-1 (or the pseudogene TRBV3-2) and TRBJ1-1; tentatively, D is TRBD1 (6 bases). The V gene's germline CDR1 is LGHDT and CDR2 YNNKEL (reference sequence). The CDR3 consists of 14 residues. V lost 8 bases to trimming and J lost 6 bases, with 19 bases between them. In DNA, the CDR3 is TGTGCCAGCGGACAGACAGGTATAATGTCTGAAGCTTTCTTT. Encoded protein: CASGQTGIMSEAFF.

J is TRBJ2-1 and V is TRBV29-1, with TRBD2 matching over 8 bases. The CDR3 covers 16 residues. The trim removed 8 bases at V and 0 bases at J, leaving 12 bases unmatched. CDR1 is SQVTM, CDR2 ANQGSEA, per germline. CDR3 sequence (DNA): TGCAGCTGGCGGGAGGAGGGGGGGGCCTCCTACAATGAGCAGTTCTTC. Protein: CSWREEGGASYNEQFF.

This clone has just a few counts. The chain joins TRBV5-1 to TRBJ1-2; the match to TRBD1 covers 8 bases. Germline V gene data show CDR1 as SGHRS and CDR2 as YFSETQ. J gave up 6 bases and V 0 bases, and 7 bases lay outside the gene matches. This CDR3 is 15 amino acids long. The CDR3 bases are TGCGCCAGCAGCTTGGACCCAGGGGGCGTGAATGGCTACACCTTC. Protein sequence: CASSLDPGGVNGYTF.